This paragraph reports one TCR beta chain. What it binds is not known. The PCR employed 60 Vbeta primers together with 13 Jbeta primers. The assay was immunoSEQ multiplex PCR, and TCRdb's table has in-frame clones only and misses some. The sample lists roughly 120,000 clones, roughly 69% seen once, with approximately 8.2% in the top ten. Germline assignment: CDR1 SGHAT and CDR2 FQNNGV. The CDR3 is 14 residues long. V gave up 3 bases and J gave up 1 base; unmatched junction bases: 3. This entry belongs to a study of cytomegalovirus exposure and HLA in healthy donors. Points from the study as a whole: It has been reported that TCR beta sequences accurately predicted the HLA-A and HLA-B alleles of most subjects.

This rearrangement joins TRBV11-2 to TRBJ2-7; 7 bases agree with TRBD2. This TCR came from a middle-aged woman in good health and CMV-seropositive. Material: PBMCs. CDR3 residues: CASSFSGSSYEQYF. Written as DNA, the CDR3 is TGTGCCAGCAGCTTTAGCGGGTCGTCCTACGAGCAGTACTTC.